These 15 T cell receptor beta chains were sequenced from one sample in a study of T cells after yellow fever vaccination. MiXCR, applied by TCRdb to the 5' RACE reads, yields one record per CDR3 protein. The sample contains 350,000 to 550,000 distinct CDR3 sequences, under 20% of which appear only once. This sample comprised PBMCs, obtained before the yellow fever booster vaccination. Receptors originate from a man aged 18-30 years who received the YFV17D yellow fever vaccine.

This clonotype appeared a few times. Compared with germline, one end of the junction differs, possibly owing to a read error. V gene TRBV10-3 combines with J gene TRBJ1-4; TRBD1 matches 9 bases. The CDR3 runs 15 residues. Germline lookup yields CDR1 ENHRY and CDR2 SYGVKD. The CDR3 protein is CAIGRDRATNEKLFF. The CDR3 region has the DNA TGTGCCATCGGCCGGGACAGGGCAACGAATGAAAAACTGTTTTTT.

This clonotype was counted between two and nine times. The rearrangement joins TRBV5-1 to TRBJ1-4; D remains ambiguous. V dropped 0 bases and J dropped 0 bases, with 9 bases sitting between them. The length of the CDR3 is 16 residues. In germline, CDR1 is SGHRS, CDR2 YFSETQ. For the CDR3, the DNA is TGCGCCAGCAGCTTGGACAGACTCGCAACTAATGAAAAACTGTTTTTT. This translates into CASSLDRLATNEKLFF.

The V gene is TRBV6-1, the J gene TRBJ1-6; TRBD1 is a possible D gene (5 bases). With 6 bases removed from V and 4 bases from J, the gap between germline ends came to 16 bases. The CDR3 sequence is 16 residues long. Germline V lookup: CDR1 MNHNS, CDR2 SASEGT. The CDR3 spells CASRTGGYDYNSPLHF. The CDR3 DNA follows: TGTGCCAGCAGAACGGGGGGATACGATTATAATTCACCCCTCCACTTT.

This clonotype was seen only a few times. The chain combines TRBV4-2 with TRBJ2-2; D unclear. Between the trimmed V and J ends, which lost 1 base and 3 bases, there was a span of 9 bases. CDR1 and CDR2 (germline): LGHNA, YNFKEQ. The CDR3 is 15 residues long. DNA for the CDR3: TGTGCCAGCAGCCAAGCCTTTAGGGACACCGGGGAGCTGTTTTTT. This encodes CASSQAFRDTGELFF.

V usage is TRBV4-2 and J usage is TRBJ1-4; D is perhaps TRBD1 (6 bases). The germline CDR1 and CDR2 sequences are LGHNA and YNFKEQ. The germline V and J ends were trimmed by 3 bases and 5 bases, with 10 bases remaining between them. There are 14 residues in the CDR3. CDR3 residues: CASSQDRRNEKLFF. CDR3 coding DNA: TGTGCCAGCAGCCAGGACAGACGAAATGAAAAACTGTTTTTT.

The V call is TRBV12-3 or TRBV12-4, the J call TRBJ1-5, with D unresolved. This CDR3 has 13 amino acids. Trimming cost V 0 bases and J 6 bases, with 6 bases left between them. DNA of the CDR3: TGTGCCAGCAGTTTAGCGACTCCTCAGCCCCAGCATTTT. It translates to CASSLATPQPQHF.

The chain employs TRBV6-1 and TRBJ1-1; perhaps TRBD1 as D (6 bases). Trimming left V 7 bases short and J 0 bases short, with 12 bases between. CDR3 size: 14 residues. Germline CDR1 MNHNS, CDR2 SASEGT. CDR3 DNA: TGTGCCAGCACGCAGGGGCGCCTGAACACTGAAGCTTTCTTT. Translating gives CASTQGRLNTEAFF.

The V gene is TRBV12-3 or TRBV12-4, the J gene TRBJ2-1; 11 nucleotides match TRBD2. This CDR3 spans 15 amino acids. Germline trimming cut 7 bases from V and 7 bases from J; bases unmatched to any gene: 9. The CDR3 nucleotides read TGTGCCAGCACGGGGGCTAGCGGGGGGCTGAATGAGCAGTTCTTC. It codes for CASTGASGGLNEQFF.

This chain joins TRBV20-1 and TRBJ2-7; TRBD1 matches 9 bases. V shed 1 base and J 4 bases; nucleotides not matched to a gene: 8. In germline, CDR1 is DFQATT, CDR2 SNEGSKA (reference sequence). The CDR3 spans 15 residues. Here the CDR3 reads CSARAPGQGFYEQYF. The CDR3 DNA follows: TGCAGTGCTAGAGCCCCGGGACAGGGATTTTACGAGCAGTACTTC.

This clonotype was seen more than once but under ten times. CDR3 coding DNA: TGTGCCAGCAGCTTAGAAGTGGGTCGGTACAATGAGCAGTTCTTC. This gives the protein CASSLEVGRYNEQFF. V is TRBV7-2 and J is TRBJ2-1, with no clear D. This CDR3 contains 15 residues. Trimming removed 1 base at V and 4 bases at J, with 11 bases between. Germline V gene lookup returns CDR1 SGHTA and CDR2 FQGNSA.

There are a few counts of this clonotype. This chain links TRBV7-9 with TRBJ2-2; D assignment may be TRBD1 or TRBD2 (6 bases each). The CDR3 covers 13 residues. The germline V gene has CDR1 SEHNR and CDR2 FQNEAQ (reference sequence). Trimming removed 4 bases from V and 7 bases from J, with 10 bases in between. CDR3 in amino acids: CASSWGANGELFF. For the CDR3, the DNA is TGTGCCAGCAGCTGGGGGGCAAACGGGGAGCTGTTTTTT.

This clonotype was seen more than once but under ten times. This chain links TRBV5-1 with TRBJ1-2; tentatively, D is TRBD1 (5 bases). V was shortened by 4 bases and J by 7 bases, with 23 bases between the two germline ends. This CDR3 has 16 residues. Germline CDR1 and CDR2: SGHRS and YFSETQ. The CDR3 DNA sequence: TGCGCCAGCAGCGACTCGCCCCAGGGAGGGACTGGTGGCTACACCTTC. Its translation: CASSDSPQGGTGGYTF.

This chain connects TRBV30 to TRBJ2-3, with D uncertain. Germline V gene lookup returns CDR1 GTSNPN and CDR2 SVGIG (reference sequence). The CDR3 extends over 13 amino acids. V lost 1 base and J lost 6, with 11 bases in between. The CDR3 reads CAWSAMTPDTQYF. The CDR3, as DNA: TGTGCCTGGAGTGCCATGACTCCGGATACGCAGTATTTT. Full variable domain (rest looked up from reference TRBV30 and TRBJ2-3): SQTIHQWPATLVQPVGSPLSLECTVEGTSNPNLYWYRQAAGRGLQLLFYSVGIGQISSEVPQNLSASRPQDRQFILSSKKLLLSDSGFYLCAWSAMTPDTQYFGPGTRLTVL.

This clonotype was seen only a few times. This sequence joins TRBV6-2 or TRBV6-3 and TRBJ1-5, with unresolved D. The germline CDR1 and CDR2 sequences are MNHEY and SVGEGT. The CDR3 sequence is 15 residues long. The V end was cut by 5 bases, the J end by 6 bases, with 17 bases between. The CDR3 spells CASSQKGRFGQPQHF. Here the CDR3 DNA reads TGTGCCAGCAGTCAAAAGGGCAGGTTTGGTCAGCCCCAGCATTTT.

The rearrangement uses TRBV5-4 and TRBJ1-1; the D gene is possibly TRBD1 (5 bases). CDR1 is SGHNT and CDR2 is YYREEE in the germline V gene (reference sequence). V lost 6 bases and J 3 bases, leaving 15 bases between the germline ends. The CDR3 spans 14 residues. The DNA for the CDR3 is TGTGCCAGCACCCAAGGCGGGGGTTACACTGAAGCTTTCTTT. Protein product: CASTQGGGYTEAFF.